Sequencing of this T cell receptor beta chain was carried out in a study of T cells after yellow fever vaccination. Study results and limitations: Reappearance after the booster was seen for most primary-vaccination clones, at about 95% CD4 and 75% to 90% CD8.

Germline assignment: CDR1 LGHDT and CDR2 YNNKEL (reference sequence). The CDR3 is made up of 13 amino acids. V lost 3 bases to trimming and J lost 0 bases, with 6 bases between them. Using its own MiXCR run on the 5' RACE reads, TCRdb lists one record per CDR3 protein. The sample gives 25,000 to 40,000 distinct CDR3 sequences, 6.5% to 8.5% of which show up once; around a fifth is in the top ten. This clonotype occurred many times. Source: PBMCs, either bulk or a sorted T-cell subset (CD4+, CD8+, memory, or dextramer-sorted; not recorded which), taken on the day of the first yellow fever vaccination. The gene calls are TRBV3-1 and TRBJ2-7; D gene unclear. The clonotype comes from a man aged 18 to 30 who received the YFV17D yellow fever vaccine. CDR3 residues: CASSQRGSYEQYF. The CDR3 DNA sequence: TGTGCCAGCAGCCAGCGCGGCTCCTACGAGCAGTACTTC.